Following are 14 T cell receptor beta chains from one sample sequenced in a study of cytomegalovirus exposure and HLA in healthy donors. PCR amplification relied on 60 Vbeta primers (plus 13 Jbeta primers). TCRdb keeps only in-frame clones here, not all; method: immunoSEQ multiplex PCR. The repertoire holds about 160,000 clones, with about three quarters as singletons. The sample consisted of PBMCs. These receptors were taken from a woman aged 25 to 39 in good health and CMV-seronegative.

The rearrangement links TRBV4-1 to TRBJ1-5, with D perhaps TRBD1 (6 bases). CDR1 is MGHRA, CDR2 YSYEKL, per germline. Trimming shortened V by 4 bases and J by 5 bases, and 15 bases separated the two germline ends. This CDR3 contains 15 residues. The CDR3 DNA reads as TGCGCCAGCAGCCTATGGACAGAGGCTGATCAGCCCCAGCATTTT. This gives the protein CASSLWTEADQPQHF.

The rearrangement links TRBV6-5 to TRBJ2-1; D is undetermined. The CDR3 is made up of 14 amino acids. V lost 10 bases and J 2 bases, leaving 15 bases between the germline ends. The germline V gene encodes CDR1 MNHEY and CDR2 SVGAGI. The DNA for the CDR3 is TGTGCCACCAAATCGGGTGGTCCCTACAATGAGCAGTTCTTC. Translation: CATKSGGPYNEQFF.

This chain joins TRBV4-2 and TRBJ1-3; TRBD1 is a possible D gene (5 bases). The CDR3 spans 16 residues. Trimming left V 0 bases short and J 4 bases short, with 13 bases between. Germline loops: CDR1 LGHNA, CDR2 YNFKEQ. The CDR3 bases are TGTGCCAGCAGCCAAGACGAGGGAGGGGTAGGAAACACCATATATTTT. This encodes CASSQDEGGVGNTIYF.

The V and J genes are TRBV12-5 and TRBJ1-5; 8 nucleotides align to TRBD1. CDR1 and CDR2 (germline): LGHNT, FRNRAP. The V segment lost 4 bases and the J segment 2 bases; nucleotides outside the gene matches: 1. The CDR3 runs to 14 residues. As DNA, the CDR3 is TGTGCTAGTGGTTCGACAGGGGGCAATCAGCCCCAGCATTTT. Protein: CASGSTGGNQPQHF.

This clone was picked up one time. The V gene is TRBV5-5, the J gene TRBJ2-1, with 7 bases fitting TRBD2. Per germline, CDR1 SGHKS and CDR2 YYEKEE (reference sequence). After removal of 0 bases from V and 5 bases from J, the junction contained 5 bases not matched to a gene. The CDR3 sequence is 15 residues long. For the CDR3, the DNA is TGTGCCAGCAGCTTGGAATGGACTAGAAACAATGAGCAGTTCTTC. This codes for CASSLEWTRNNEQFF. The variable domain in full, with the rest retrieved from reference TRBV5-5 and TRBJ2-1, is DAGVTQSPTHLIKTRGQQVTLRCSPISGHKSVSWYQQVLGQGPQFIFQYYEKEERGRGNFPDRFSARQFPNYSSELNVNALLLGDSALYLCASSLEWTRNNEQFFGPGTRLTVL.

This sequence joins TRBV10-2 and TRBJ2-7, with D possibly TRBD2 on 5 matching bases. Trimming pared 4 bases from V and 7 bases from J, leaving 11 bases between. CDR1 WSHSY and CDR2 SAAADI come from the germline V gene. The CDR3 spans 12 residues. This CDR3 is CASSGRAVEQYF. CDR3 DNA: TGCGCCAGCAGTGGCAGAGCGGTGGAGCAGTACTTC.

This chain uses TRBV5-5 with TRBJ2-5, with a possible D match to TRBD1 (5 bases). Trimming left V 0 bases short and J 4 bases short, with 10 bases between. CDR1 SGHKS and CDR2 YYEKEE come from the germline V gene (reference sequence). This CDR3 is 14 amino acids long. DNA for the CDR3: TGTGCCAGCAGCTTGGTGCAGGGCGGAGAGACCCAGTACTTC. Its protein product is CASSLVQGGETQYF.

V usage is TRBV27 and J usage is TRBJ2-2; D is perhaps TRBD2 (6 bases). The germline V and J ends were trimmed by 5 bases and 3 bases, with 13 bases remaining between them. This CDR3 spans 15 amino acids. The V gene's germline CDR1 is MNHEY and CDR2 SMNVEV (reference sequence). The CDR3 loop is CASSPTGLYTGELFF. The CDR3 nucleotides read TGTGCCAGCAGTCCCACGGGACTTTACACCGGGGAGCTGTTTTTT.

The CDR3 nucleotides read TGTGCCAGCAGTACTACAGGGTACGGAAACACCATATATTTT. Translating gives CASSTTGYGNTIYF. V gene TRBV2 combines with J gene TRBJ1-3, with a possible D match to TRBD1 (6 bases). Germline values: CDR1 SNHLY, CDR2 FYNNEI. The CDR3 extends over 14 amino acids. The V and J ends lost 5 bases and 4 bases respectively, with 12 bases between them.

This chain links TRBV4-1 with TRBJ1-4; D unresolved. Trimming cost V 4 bases and J 11 bases, with 17 bases left between them. Germline lookup yields CDR1 MGHRA and CDR2 YSYEKL. The CDR3 totals 14 residues. CDR3 loop: CASSPLAGLVKLFF. CDR3 in DNA: TGCGCCAGCAGCCCTCTGGCGGGGTTAGTGAAACTGTTTTTT.

This chain uses TRBV9 with TRBJ1-2, with a possible D match to TRBD1 (6 bases). Germline-derived CDR1 and CDR2 are SGDLS and YYNGEE. V lost 5 bases to trimming and J lost 6 bases, with 20 bases between them. The CDR3 contains 15 residues. CDR3: CASRPQGEGGDGYTF. DNA for the CDR3: TGTGCCAGCAGACCCCAAGGGGAGGGGGGAGATGGCTACACCTTC.

This chain uses TRBV7-2 with TRBJ1-4; the D is unclear. This CDR3 is 16 amino acids long. Germline V gene lookup returns CDR1 SGHTA and CDR2 FQGNSA. V lost 3 bases and J lost 7, with 18 bases in between. The DNA of the CDR3 is TGTGCCAGCAGCTTGACCCCCCAGGACGGAGGTGAAAAACTGTTTTTT. Protein sequence: CASSLTPQDGGEKLFF.

The V and J genes are TRBV4-2 and TRBJ1-1; possibly TRBD1 for D (5 bases). V shed 4 bases and J shed 7 bases, with 7 bases lying between them. The CDR3 runs 11 residues. Looked up from germline, CDR1 is LGHNA and CDR2 is YNFKEQ. The CDR3 sequence is CASSPGIEAFF. The CDR3 nucleotides are TGTGCCAGCAGCCCAGGGATTGAAGCTTTCTTT.

V is TRBV28 and J is TRBJ1-4; maybe TRBD1 (5 bases). V shed 5 bases and J shed 4 bases, with 8 bases lying between them. Germline V gene lookup returns CDR1 MDHEN and CDR2 SYDVKM. The CDR3 extends over 13 amino acids. CDR3 loop: CASSPRGNEKLFF. Written as DNA, the CDR3 is TGTGCCAGCAGTCCAAGGGGTAATGAAAAACTGTTTTTT.